This entry describes one TCR beta chain. This record belongs to a study of molecular identifiers for immune sequencing clone quantification. V lost 3 bases and J lost 8, with 11 bases in between. Germline lookup yields CDR1 MNHEY and CDR2 SMNVEV (reference sequence). The CDR3 is 13 residues long. From the PCR reads, TCRdb called clonotypes with MiXCR, one entry per CDR3 protein. The sample lists 400,000 to 600,000 distinct CDR3 sequences; about a quarter were seen once. The V gene is TRBV27, the J gene TRBJ2-1; D remains unclear. The TCR comes from a human donor in good health. Some libraries in this study had Jurkat cell RNA spiked in. Specimen: naive CD8+ T cells from blood, with Jurkat cell RNA spiked in. The subset was: FACS-sorted CD8+CD4-CCR7+CD45RA+ naive T cells. CDR3: CASSFQAPDEQFF. The CDR3 coding sequence is TGTGCCAGCAGTTTTCAAGCGCCGGATGAGCAGTTCTTC.